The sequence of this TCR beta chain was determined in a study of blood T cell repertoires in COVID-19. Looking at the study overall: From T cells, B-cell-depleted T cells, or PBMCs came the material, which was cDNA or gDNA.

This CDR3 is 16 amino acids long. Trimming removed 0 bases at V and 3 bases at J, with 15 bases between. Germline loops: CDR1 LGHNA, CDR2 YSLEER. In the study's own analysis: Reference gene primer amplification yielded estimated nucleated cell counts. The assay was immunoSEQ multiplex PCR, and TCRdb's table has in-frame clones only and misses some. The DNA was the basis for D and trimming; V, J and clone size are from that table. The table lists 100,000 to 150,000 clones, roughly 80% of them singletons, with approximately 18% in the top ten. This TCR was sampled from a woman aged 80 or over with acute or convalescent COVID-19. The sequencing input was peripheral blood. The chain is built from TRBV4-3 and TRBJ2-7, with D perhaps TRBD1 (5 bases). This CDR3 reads CASSQDLGRAHYEQYF. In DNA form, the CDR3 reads TGCGCCAGCAGCCAAGATCTAGGCAGGGCACACTACGAGCAGTACTTC.